This T cell receptor (beta chain) was captured in a study of cytomegalovirus exposure and HLA in healthy donors. 13 Jbeta primers and 60 Vbeta primers were used for the PCR. The method was immunoSEQ multiplex PCR; TCRdb's version includes in-frame clones alone and lacks a portion of them. The sample has under 140,000 clones; approximately 86% are singletons. The CDR3 totals 13 residues. Germline trimming cut 6 bases from V and 2 bases from J; bases unmatched to any gene: 1. Looked up from germline, CDR1 is MDHEN and CDR2 is SYDVKM. Study conclusions and caveats: The presence/absence work took it that sequencing depth was about the same across donors. Researchers catalogued about 150 TCR beta chains as cytomegalovirus-associated.

As concerns this clone: Its antigen is currently unknown.

This sequence was found in a man aged 35 to 55 in good health and CMV-seronegative. Sequencing was done on a sample of PBMCs. This sequence joins TRBV28 and TRBJ2-7, with 10 bases fitting TRBD2. CDR3 region: CASRSGGAYEQYF. The CDR3 DNA follows: TGTGCCAGCAGAAGCGGGGGGGCCTACGAGCAGTACTTC.